This TCR beta chain comes out of a study of shared clonotypes between healthy human individuals. Study findings and constraints: For naive CD4 cells, roughly 4.8% of clonotypes were shared across a few donors.

How the authors handled the data: Junction-only sequences without quality scores came from ImmunoSEQ, so filtering differed. The assay was immunoSEQ multiplex PCR, and TCRdb's table has in-frame clones only and misses some. V, J and clone size reflect that table, while D and trimming were determined from the DNA. Among 85,000 to 100,000 clones listed, 68% were seen once. This clone was detected a few times. The antigen remains unidentified. This TCR was recovered from a man aged 25-40 years in good health. The specimen sequenced was memory CD8+ T cells sorted from blood. Specified subset: CD45RO+ cells pooled with CCR7-negative TemRA cells.

CDR3 region: CSVEGDNTEAFF. In nucleotides, the CDR3 is TGCAGCGTTGAGGGGGACAACACTGAAGCTTTCTTT. This chain joins TRBV29-1 and TRBJ1-1; TRBD1 is a possible D gene (5 bases). The CDR3 length is 12 residues. Trimming cost V 3 bases and J 2 bases, with 7 bases left between them. The V gene's germline CDR1 is SQVTM and CDR2 ANQGSEA. Full variable domain (outside the CDR3, taken from reference TRBV29-1 and TRBJ1-1): SAVISQKPSRDICQRGTSLTIQCQVDSQVTMMFWYRQQPGQSLTLIATANQGSEATYESGFVIDKFPISRPNLTFSTLTVSNMSPEDSSIYLCSVEGDNTEAFFGQGTRLTVV.